This T cell receptor beta chain was documented in a study of cytomegalovirus exposure and HLA in healthy donors. Germline assignment: CDR1 SGHDT and CDR2 YYEEEE. V trimming: 0 bases; J trimming: 11 bases; junction bases outside the gene matches: 5. CDR3 length equals 13 residues. This clone was detected once. Its matching antigen is unknown. Findings and limits, study-wide: Researchers catalogued roughly 150 TCR beta chains as cytomegalovirus-associated. A reported reduction in N-insertions relative to the approximately 640-donor mean was seen in an Asian-associated ancestry cluster in a later analysis.

In the PCR, 60 Vbeta and 13 Jbeta primers were used. As originally analysed: Per a later analysis, the number of unique TCR beta chains was some 82 million, of which around 10 million were shared. Generated by immunoSEQ multiplex PCR, the TCRdb table keeps only in-frame clones and is missing some. The V and J calls and the clone size are those of that table, but D and trimming were determined from the DNA. There are roughly 100,000 clones in the sample; approximately 80% occur only once, and roughly 1.6% lies in the top ten. The clonotype was recovered from a middle-aged man in good health and CMV-seronegative. Material for sequencing was PBMCs. The V call is TRBV5-6, the J call TRBJ1-1; 9 bases align to TRBD1. The CDR3: CASSLGGTGKAFF. In nucleotides, the CDR3 is TGTGCCAGCAGCTTGGGGGGGACAGGGAAGGCTTTCTTT.